What follows describes a single T cell receptor (beta chain). Its antigen is still unknown. The germline V gene encodes CDR1 MNHNY and CDR2 SVGAGI (reference sequence). Trimming left V 4 bases short and J 3 bases short, with 19 bases between. CDR3 size: 17 residues. This entry is derived from a study of blood T cells in healthy people across ages. Whole-study findings and limits: Age showed a roughly linear inverse relationship with TCR beta diversity per million T cells.

Using a J-beta primer mix together with a sample-barcoded 5' primer, a second PCR was run for about 6 to 11 cycles. TCRdb redid the calling of the 5' RACE reads with MiXCR, one entry per CDR3 protein. The sample has about 1,400,000 distinct CDR3 sequences, roughly 45% seen once. This TCR derives from a woman aged 18-29 years in good health. Sequencing was done on a sample of blood. This chain joins TRBV6-6 and TRBJ1-5; TRBD1 is a possible D gene (6 bases). The CDR3 region is CASSSAGASRNNQPQHF. The CDR3 DNA sequence: TGTGCCAGCAGTTCGGCGGGGGCGAGTAGAAACAATCAGCCCCAGCATTTT.